The 17 T cell receptor beta chains presented below share a single source sample, sequenced in a study of a mutant IDH1 vaccine in newly diagnosed glioma. For these TCRs, the target antigens are not known. Profiling relied on immunoSEQ multiplex PCR, and the TCRdb table lists in-frame clones only, not all of them. The table has around 50,000 clones, about two thirds seen once; the top ten hold 4% to 5.5%. Time point indicated: week 47, end of study. The study gave 300 ug of mutant IDH1 20-mer peptide per vaccine dose, with topical imiquimod. Sequencing used peripheral blood mononuclear cells (PBMCs), obtained from a glioma patient whose treatment included an IDH1 peptide vaccine. The receptors shown here come from a man in his forties or fifties with glioma. Some clones in this sample may be carry-over from other donors' samples.

This clone was seen only once. The chain carries TRBV4-1 and TRBJ1-2; the D gene is possibly TRBD1 (6 bases). There are 15 residues in the CDR3. Germline CDR1 is MGHRA and CDR2 is YSYEKL. The V gene lost 4 bases and the J gene lost 4 bases, with 16 bases spanning the gap. CDR3 coding DNA: TGCGCCAGCAGCCCGACAGGTACCCTTTCCTATGGCTACACCTTC. It yields the protein CASSPTGTLSYGYTF.

V is TRBV6-5 and J is TRBJ1-1; D ambiguous. The CDR3 contains 13 residues. V lost 6 bases and J 4 bases, leaving 12 bases between the germline ends. Germline CDR1 reads MNHEY; CDR2 reads SVGAGI. CDR3 region: CASRPGILTEAFF. CDR3 in DNA: TGTGCCAGCAGGCCGGGGATTCTCACTGAAGCTTTCTTT.

The gene calls are TRBV6-5 and TRBJ1-1; D might be TRBD1 (5 bases). The V end was cut by 2 bases, the J end by 3 bases, with 13 bases between. Germline V gene data show CDR1 as MNHEY and CDR2 as SVGAGI. The CDR3 loop spans 15 amino acids. CDR3 nucleotide sequence: TGTGCCAGCAGTTACGGGGACCGGGGGGACACTGAAGCTTTCTTT. As protein: CASSYGDRGDTEAFF.

This clone has more than one count but fewer than ten. This rearrangement joins TRBV5-6 to TRBJ2-7, with 9 positions matching TRBD1. Germline-derived CDR1 and CDR2 are SGHDT and YYEEEE. This CDR3 has 17 amino acids. Trimming at V came to 3 bases and at J to 6 bases, leaving 16 bases not matched to a gene. The CDR3 region is CASSSLGYGTGYGEQYF. CDR3 coding DNA: TGTGCCAGCAGCTCCCTAGGGTATGGGACAGGGTACGGCGAGCAGTACTTC.

This chain joins TRBV27 and TRBJ2-6; a possible D gene is TRBD1 (6 bases). The CDR3 loop spans 15 amino acids. V shed 6 bases and J shed 2 bases, with 11 bases lying between them. Germline V gives CDR1 MNHEY, CDR2 SMNVEV (reference sequence). The CDR3 spells CASRSQGTGANVLTF. CDR3 bases: TGTGCCAGCAGATCACAGGGAACTGGGGCCAACGTCCTGACTTTC.

The J gene is TRBJ1-2, the V gene TRBV4-1; TRBD1 matches at 9 bases. The V gene's germline CDR1 is MGHRA and CDR2 YSYEKL. After removal of 1 base from V and 6 bases from J, the junction contained 3 bases not matched to a gene. The CDR3 runs 14 residues. The CDR3 nucleotides are TGCGCCAGCAGCCAAGTCAACAGGGGGCATGGCTACACCTTC. It specifies CASSQVNRGHGYTF.

This CDR3 reads CASSESGTALYEQYF. The CDR3 coding sequence is TGCGCCAGCAGTGAGTCGGGGACAGCGCTTTACGAGCAGTACTTC. This chain links TRBV10-1 with TRBJ2-7, with 7 bases lining up with TRBD1. Germline trimming cut 0 bases from V and 4 bases from J; bases unmatched to any gene: 6. The CDR3 extends over 15 amino acids. Germline loops: CDR1 WNHNN, CDR2 SYGVQD (reference sequence).

The chain joins TRBV18 to TRBJ2-7, with D tentatively TRBD1 (5 bases). In germline, CDR1 is KGHSH, CDR2 LQKENI. V dropped 4 bases and J dropped 5 bases, with 15 bases sitting between them. The CDR3 extends over 14 amino acids. The CDR3 loop reads CASSQGAGRDEQYF. The CDR3 coding sequence is TGTGCCAGCTCACAAGGGGCAGGCCGGGACGAGCAGTACTTC. The complete variable domain, with remaining parts taken from reference TRBV18 and TRBJ2-7, reads NAGVMQNPRHLVRRRGQEARLRCSPMKGHSHVYWYRQLPEEGLKFMVYLQKENIIDESGMPKERFSAEFPKEGPSILRIQQVVRGDSAAYFCASSQGAGRDEQYFGPGTRLTVT.

The V call is TRBV2, the J call TRBJ1-1; 7 nucleotides align to TRBD1. V trimming: 2 bases; J trimming: 0 bases; junction bases outside the gene matches: 9. Germline CDR1 is SNHLY and CDR2 is FYNNEI. The CDR3 runs to 17 residues. CDR3 nucleotide sequence: TGTGCCAGCAGTGAACCATGGACAGGTTCCATGAACACTGAAGCTTTCTTT. As protein: CASSEPWTGSMNTEAFF. Drawing the rest from reference TRBV2 and TRBJ1-1, the complete variable domain is EPEVTQTPSHQVTQMGQEVILRCVPISNHLYFYWYRQILGQKVEFLVSFYNNEISEKSEIFDDQFSVERPDGSNFTLKIRSTKLEDSAMYFCASSEPWTGSMNTEAFFGQGTRLTVV.

This clone came up a few times. The V gene is TRBV2, the J gene TRBJ2-5; 8 bases map to TRBD2. The CDR3 is 17 residues long. CDR1 is SNHLY and CDR2 is FYNNEI in the germline V gene. Germline trimming cut 5 bases from V and 1 base from J; bases unmatched to any gene: 12. In nucleotides, the CDR3 is TGTGCCAGCAGTCTTGGGGGACTAGGGCCTGTCCAAGAGACCCAGTACTTC. Amino acids: CASSLGGLGPVQETQYF.

The gene calls are TRBV25-1 and TRBJ2-3; 15 bases line up with TRBD2. V trimming: 9 bases; J trimming: 7 bases; junction bases outside the gene matches: 5. Germline V gives CDR1 MGHDK, CDR2 SYGVNS. The CDR3 spans 14 residues. The CDR3, as DNA: TGTGCCAGTCGAGGGACTAGCGGGGGGTATACGCAGTATTTT. This translates into CASRGTSGGYTQYF.

V usage is TRBV5-1 and J usage is TRBJ2-1; 9 bases agree with TRBD1. The CDR3 totals 15 residues. Looked up from germline, CDR1 is SGHRS and CDR2 is YFSETQ. The trim removed 0 bases at V and 2 bases at J, leaving 0 bases unmatched. The CDR3 nucleotides are TGCGCCAGCAGCTTGGGGACAGGGGCCTACAATGAGCAGTTCTTC. Translated: CASSLGTGAYNEQFF.

J is TRBJ2-5 and V is TRBV30; D is uncertain. Looked up from germline, CDR1 is GTSNPN and CDR2 is SVGIG (reference sequence). V lost 2 bases and J 0 bases, leaving 10 bases between the germline ends. CDR3 size: 14 residues. The CDR3 region has the DNA TGTGCCTGGAGTCGTTGGGCGTACCAAGAGACCCAGTACTTC. It yields the protein CAWSRWAYQETQYF. The complete variable domain, with remaining parts taken from reference TRBV30 and TRBJ2-5, reads SQTIHQWPATLVQPVGSPLSLECTVEGTSNPNLYWYRQAAGRGLQLLFYSVGIGQISSEVPQNLSASRPQDRQFILSSKKLLLSDSGFYLCAWSRWAYQETQYFGPGTRLLVL.

V usage is TRBV19 and J usage is TRBJ2-1; D is possibly TRBD1 or TRBD2 (6 bases each). The CDR3 is made up of 14 amino acids. Deletions cut 5 bases from V and 3 bases from J, with 11 bases between. The germline V gene encodes CDR1 LNHDA and CDR2 SQIVND (reference sequence). CDR3 sequence reads: CASSPGAYYNEQFF. DNA of the CDR3: TGTGCCAGTAGTCCGGGGGCCTACTACAATGAGCAGTTCTTC.

This chain uses TRBV9 with TRBJ2-1; D not resolved. The germline V gene has CDR1 SGDLS and CDR2 YYNGEE. The CDR3 consists of 15 residues. The V and J ends lost 3 bases and 4 bases respectively, with 14 bases between them. The CDR3: CASSDKGGPYNEQFF. As DNA, the CDR3 is TGTGCCAGCAGCGATAAGGGCGGCCCGTACAATGAGCAGTTCTTC. The complete variable domain, with remaining parts taken from reference TRBV9 and TRBJ2-1, reads DSGVTQTPKHLITATGQRVTLRCSPRSGDLSVYWYQQSLDQGLQFLIQYYNGEERAKGNILERFSAQQFPDLHSELNLSSLELGDSALYFCASSDKGGPYNEQFFGPGTRLTVL.

J is TRBJ2-1 and V is TRBV7-2; TRBD2 is a possible D gene (6 bases). Germline V gene sequence: CDR1 SGHTA, CDR2 FQGNSA. The length of the CDR3 is 17 residues. Trimming shortened V by 1 base and J by 2 bases, and 15 bases separated the two germline ends. The CDR3 DNA reads TGTGCCAGCAGCTTAGAATTGGCGGGGCGTCCCTACAATGAGCAGTTCTTC. Its protein product is CASSLELAGRPYNEQFF. The full variable domain, completed using reference TRBV7-2 and TRBJ2-1, is GAGVSQSPSNKVTEKGKDVELRCDPISGHTALYWYRQSLGQGLEFLIYFQGNSAPDKSGLPSDRFSAERTGGSVSTLTIQRTQQEDSAVYLCASSLELAGRPYNEQFFGPGTRLTVL.

Only a few counts were recorded for this clone. This rearrangement joins TRBV25-1 to TRBJ2-4; TRBD1 matches 7 bases. Germline V lookup: CDR1 MGHDK, CDR2 SYGVNS. V was pared by 7 bases and J by 6 bases, with 6 bases of the junction left unmatched. This CDR3 has 13 amino acids. CDR3 protein: CASTQGGSNIQYF. The CDR3 DNA reads as TGTGCCAGCACACAAGGGGGCTCAAACATTCAGTACTTC.